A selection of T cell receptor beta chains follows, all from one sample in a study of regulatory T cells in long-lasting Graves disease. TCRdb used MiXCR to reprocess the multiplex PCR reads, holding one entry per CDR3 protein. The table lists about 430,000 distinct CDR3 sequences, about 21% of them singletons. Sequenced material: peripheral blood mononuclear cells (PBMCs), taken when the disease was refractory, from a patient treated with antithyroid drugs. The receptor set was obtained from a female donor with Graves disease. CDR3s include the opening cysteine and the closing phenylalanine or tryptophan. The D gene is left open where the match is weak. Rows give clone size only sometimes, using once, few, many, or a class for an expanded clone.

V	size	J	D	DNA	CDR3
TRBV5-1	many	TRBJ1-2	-	TGCGCCAGCAGCAGCCAGTGGATCGACAGTCCTAACTATGGCTACACCTTC	CASSSQWIDSPNYGYTF
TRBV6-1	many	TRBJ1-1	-	TGTGCCAGCAGTGAAGCAGGGGACACTGAAGCTTTCTTT	CASSEAGDTEAFF
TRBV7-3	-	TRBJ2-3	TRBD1	TGTGCCAGCAGCGTTACAGGGGCTACTAGCACAGATACGCAGTATTTT	CASSVTGATSTDTQYF
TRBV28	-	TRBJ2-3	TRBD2	TGTGCCAGCAGTTTTAGCGGGAGGGTCGGAGATACGCAGTATTTT	CASSFSGRVGDTQYF
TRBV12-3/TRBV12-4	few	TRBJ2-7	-	TGTGCCAGCAGGTACACAGGGTTCGAGCAGTACTTC	CASRYTGFEQYF
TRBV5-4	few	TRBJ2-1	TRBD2	TGTGCCAGCAGCTCTATAGCGGGGATCAATGAGCAGTTCTTC	CASSSIAGINEQFF
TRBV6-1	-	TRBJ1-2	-	TGTGCCAGCGAGTCCAACTATGGCTACACCTTC	CASESNYGYTF
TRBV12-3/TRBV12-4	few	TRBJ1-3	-	TGTGCCAGCAGTTTAATGGGTAGAAACACCATATATTTT	CASSLMGRNTIYF
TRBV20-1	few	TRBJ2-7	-	TGCAGTGCTAGATACCCGAGACGGGAAAATGGCGAGCAGTACTTC	CSARYPRRENGEQYF
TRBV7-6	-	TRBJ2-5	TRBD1	TGTGCCAGCAGCGTCGGAATTGGACAGGCACAAGAGACCCAGTACTTC	CASSVGIGQAQETQYF
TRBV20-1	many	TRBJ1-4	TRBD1	TGCAGTGCTAGAGCCACAGGGGAAGGGCTTAATGAAAAACTGTTTTTT	CSARATGEGLNEKLFF